Described below is a single T cell receptor (beta chain) sequence and its context. Its specificity is not known. The source of the sample is a study of T cells in Graves' hyperthyroidism and ophthalmopathy. Points from the study as a whole: In the blood, most expanded thyroid clonotypes above 0.001 appeared as well. Ophthalmopathy and stable hyperthyroidism were separated by a 13 V-J model. Before onset, by a median of around 6.4 months, the model predicted ophthalmopathy.

After removal of 2 bases from V and 7 bases from J, the junction contained 4 bases not matched to a gene. Looked up from germline, CDR1 is SEHNR and CDR2 is FQNEAQ (reference sequence). The CDR3 loop spans 15 amino acids. There were TCR beta CDR3 regions amplified from RNA transcripts. A set of HTBI primers served as the primers for a first-round RT-PCR of the TCR CDR3. From the multiplex PCR reads, TCRdb called clonotypes with MiXCR, one entry per CDR3 protein. Of 500,000 to 800,000 distinct CDR3 sequences listed, approximately 15% are singletons. The sample comprised blood. The chain uses TRBV7-9 and TRBJ2-2; 10 nucleotides match TRBD1. This receptor was obtained from a woman aged 45-65 years with Graves' ophthalmopathy. The CDR3 DNA is TGTGCCAGCAGCTTACCCGGGACAGGGGACGGGGAGCTGTTTTTT. Translated, it gives CASSLPGTGDGELFF.